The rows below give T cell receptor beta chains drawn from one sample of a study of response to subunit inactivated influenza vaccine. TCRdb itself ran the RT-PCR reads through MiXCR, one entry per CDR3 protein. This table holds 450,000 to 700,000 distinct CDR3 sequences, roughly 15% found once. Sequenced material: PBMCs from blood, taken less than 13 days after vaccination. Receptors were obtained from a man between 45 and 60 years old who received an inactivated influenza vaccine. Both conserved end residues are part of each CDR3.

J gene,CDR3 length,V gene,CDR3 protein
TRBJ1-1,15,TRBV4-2,CASSQRGYGNTEAFF
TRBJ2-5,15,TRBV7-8,CASSSPGLVEETQYF
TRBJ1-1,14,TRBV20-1,CSAPRTGVNTEAFF
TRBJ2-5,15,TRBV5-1,CASSLGVRGTETQYF
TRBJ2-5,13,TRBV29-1,CSVEEQRRETQYF
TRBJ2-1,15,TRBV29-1,CSVLGGGDSYNEQFF
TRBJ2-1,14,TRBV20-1,CSARLAGGYNEQFF
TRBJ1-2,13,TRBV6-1,CASRATVIYGYTF
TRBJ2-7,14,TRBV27,CASSPLSASYEQYF
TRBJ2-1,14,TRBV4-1,CASRAQAAYNEQFF
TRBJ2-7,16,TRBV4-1,CASSQAEGLSGYEQYF
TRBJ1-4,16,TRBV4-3,CASSQDYGRGLEKLFF
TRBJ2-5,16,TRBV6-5,CASSYPGQGARETQYF
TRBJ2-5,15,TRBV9,CASSVSAGVRETQYF
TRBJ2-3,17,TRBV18,CASSPLPGTSAPDTQYF
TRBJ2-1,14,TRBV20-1,CSAERGTGGDEQFF
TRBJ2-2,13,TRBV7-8,CVIRDVYTGELFF
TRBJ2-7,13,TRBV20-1,CSVRSGNSYEQYF
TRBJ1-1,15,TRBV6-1,CASSPSLPMNTEAFF
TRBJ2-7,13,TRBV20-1,CSAYSGLTYEQYF
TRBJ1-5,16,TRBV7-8,CASSSRRQGSNQPQHF
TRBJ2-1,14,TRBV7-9,CASSKQKTYNEQFF
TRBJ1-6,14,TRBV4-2,CASSQATGASPLHF
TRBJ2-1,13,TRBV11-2,CASSLDPSGSFFF
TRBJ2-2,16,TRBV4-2,CASSTSLAAYSGELFF
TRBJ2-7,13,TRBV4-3,CASSQATNYEQYF
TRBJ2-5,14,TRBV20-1,CSARDQSGRETQYF
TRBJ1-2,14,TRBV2,CASSEAYGREGYTF
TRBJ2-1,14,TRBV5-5,CASSWIGLGNEQFF
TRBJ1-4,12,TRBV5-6,CASGWENEKLFF
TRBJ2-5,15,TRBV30,CAWRGGRAPEETQYF
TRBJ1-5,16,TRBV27,CASRPGQGIFNQPQHF
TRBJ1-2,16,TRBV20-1,CSARDKGTGFNYGYTF
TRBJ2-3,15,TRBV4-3,CASSQLAGDTDTQYF
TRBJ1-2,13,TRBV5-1,CASRPGQGYGYTF
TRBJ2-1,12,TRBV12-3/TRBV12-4,CASDPGGNEQFF
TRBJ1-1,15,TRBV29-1,CSVFRDSYMNTEAFF
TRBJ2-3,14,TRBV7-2,CASSPGILADTQYF
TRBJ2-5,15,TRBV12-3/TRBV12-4,CASSRHGAGGRYQYF